One and the same sample provided the 27 T cell receptor beta chains below, sequenced in a study of regulatory T cells in long-lasting Graves disease. Time point reported: newly diagnosed GD, antithyroid drugs for less than 3 months. Following extraction of RNA from PBMCs, that RNA was used to make the TCR library. Through Arm-PCR of CDR3 regions and iRepertoire HTBI primers, TCR beta libraries were built. TCRdb processed the multiplex PCR reads anew with MiXCR; each CDR3 protein has one entry. Of approximately 350,000 distinct CDR3 sequences in the sample, 16% were seen once. This same sample was also taken into another study, of T cells in Graves' hyperthyroidism and ophthalmopathy.

This specimen was peripheral blood mononuclear cells (PBMCs), taken at new diagnosis, from a patient treated with antithyroid drugs. The source is a man aged 35 to 55 with Graves disease.

Ten or more counts support this clonotype. The chain carries TRBV12-3 or TRBV12-4 and TRBJ1-2; D remains ambiguous. V was trimmed by 3 bases and J by 6 bases, leaving 11 bases between them. The CDR3 runs 13 residues. CDR3 DNA sequence: TGTGCCAGCAGTTTTCATGGGAATGATGGCTACACCTTC. Translated, it gives CASSFHGNDGYTF.

This clonotype was detected many times. The chain uses TRBV5-1 and TRBJ2-6; 11 bases agree with TRBD1. V lost 0 bases to trimming and J lost 2 bases; unmatched junction nucleotides: 7. The CDR3 is 19 residues long. Germline V gene lookup returns CDR1 SGHRS and CDR2 YFSETQ. The CDR3 protein is CASSLALPGQGAGANVLTF. DNA for the CDR3: TGCGCCAGCAGCTTGGCCCTTCCGGGACAGGGGGCTGGGGCCAACGTCCTGACTTTC.

This clonotype appeared a few times. This sequence joins TRBV12-5 and TRBJ1-3; D remains ambiguous. CDR3 length equals 13 residues. Germline V gene sequence: CDR1 LGHNT, CDR2 FRNRAP. The V gene lost 7 bases and the J gene lost 1 base, with 8 bases spanning the gap. The CDR3 loop is CASVHSSGNTIYF. The DNA for the CDR3 is TGTGCTAGTGTCCACTCTTCTGGAAACACCATATATTTT.

This clonotype appeared many times. The CDR3 DNA reads TGTGCCAGCATGACTAGCACGGCCGGGGAGCTGTTTTTT. The encoded protein is CASMTSTAGELFF. This chain connects TRBV28 to TRBJ2-2; 7 positions match TRBD2. Germline CDR1 is MDHEN and CDR2 is SYDVKM. V was pared by 7 bases and J by 6 bases, with 5 bases of the junction left unmatched. The CDR3 covers 13 residues.

In this sample, this clonotype turned up many times. The J gene is TRBJ2-3, the V gene TRBV27, with D hard to call. Trimming took 4 bases from V and 4 from J, leaving 3 bases between them. The CDR3 is 11 residues long. In germline, CDR1 is MNHEY, CDR2 SMNVEV (reference sequence). CDR3 amino acids: CASSWADTQYF. The CDR3 nucleotides are TGTGCCAGCAGTTGGGCAGATACGCAGTATTTT.

This clonotype came up many times. The chain is built from TRBV13 and TRBJ1-1, with 8 bases identical to TRBD1. The CDR3 has 13 residues. Germline V gene data show CDR1 as PRHDT and CDR2 as FYEKMQ (reference sequence). The trim removed 2 bases at V and 11 bases at J, leaving 7 bases unmatched. CDR3 sequence: CASSLPQTGVAFF. CDR3 DNA sequence: TGTGCCAGCAGCTTACCACAGACAGGGGTGGCTTTCTTT. The full variable domain, in which reference TRBV13 and TRBJ1-1 provide the parts outside the CDR3, is AAGVIQSPRHLIKEKRETATLKCYPIPRHDTVYWYQQGPGQDPQFLISFYEKMQSDKGSIPDRFSAQQFSDYHSELNMSSLELGDSALYFCASSLPQTGVAFFGQGTRLTVV.

The chain couples TRBV7-2 to TRBJ2-1; possibly TRBD2 for D (6 bases). The V end lost 5 bases, the J end lost 1 base, and 15 bases lay between the germline ends. The CDR3 covers 16 residues. Germline CDR1 SGHTA, CDR2 FQGNSA. The CDR3 protein is CASSPTGTLSYNEQFF. The CDR3 nucleotides are TGTGCCAGCAGCCCGACCGGGACTTTGTCCTACAATGAGCAGTTCTTC.

The V call is TRBV27, the J call TRBJ1-4, with TRBD1 matching 7 bases. Germline CDR1 MNHEY, CDR2 SMNVEV (reference sequence). This CDR3 has 16 amino acids. With 6 bases clipped from V and 4 bases from J, the junction kept 11 bases outside the gene matches. CDR3 region: CASSATGQDLNEKLFF. CDR3 in DNA: TGTGCCAGCAGCGCCACCGGACAGGACCTTAATGAAAAACTGTTTTTT.

In its sample, this clonotype was seen a few times. J is TRBJ1-2 and V is TRBV28; 9 bases are a match to TRBD1. Germline CDR1 is MDHEN and CDR2 is SYDVKM. The CDR3 runs to 14 residues. V was clipped by 7 bases and J by 6 bases; unmatched bases: 9. The CDR3 sequence is CASIPLGTGNGYTF. The CDR3 DNA sequence: TGTGCCAGCATCCCCTTAGGGACAGGGAATGGCTACACCTTC.

In this sample, this clonotype turned up many times. The rearrangement links TRBV2 to TRBJ2-3; 7 nucleotides match TRBD2. J lost 8 bases, V lost 5 bases, and 7 bases had no gene match. The CDR3 covers 13 residues. Germline loops: CDR1 SNHLY, CDR2 FYNNEI. This CDR3 is CASSIPGLPTQYF. CDR3 in DNA: TGTGCCAGCAGTATACCGGGACTACCTACGCAGTATTTT.

Note on this clonotype: A read error is possible here, since a much larger clone lies one base away. The rearrangement uses TRBV6-2 or TRBV6-3 and TRBJ2-3; D is uncertain. This CDR3 is built from 11 residues. V was shortened by 7 bases and J by 2 bases, with 4 bases between the two germline ends. Germline V lookup: CDR1 MNHEY, CDR2 SVGEGT. CDR3 bases: TGTGCCAGCACCACCACAGATACGCAGTATTTT. Translating gives CASTTTDTQYF.

This chain joins TRBV4-2 and TRBJ1-5; 9 positions match TRBD1. The junction had 9 bases not matched to a gene; V was cut back by 4 bases and J by 8 bases. Germline V CDR1 and CDR2: LGHNA, YNFKEQ. The CDR3 sequence is 15 residues long. The CDR3 sequence: CASSPGTGQWEPQHF. CDR3 DNA sequence: TGTGCCAGCAGCCCAGGGACAGGGCAGTGGGAGCCCCAGCATTTT.

This chain joins TRBV15 and TRBJ1-4; no reliable D call. The CDR3 covers 17 residues. Germline CDR1 and CDR2: LNHNV and YYDKDF (reference sequence). Trimming removed 0 bases at V and 7 bases at J, with 18 bases between. The CDR3 here is CATSRDPRLIGSEKLFF. In DNA form, the CDR3 reads TGTGCCACCAGCAGAGATCCCAGACTCATCGGTAGTGAAAAACTGTTTTTT.

This clonotype appeared a few times. V usage is TRBV13 and J usage is TRBJ2-2; no clear D gene. The V gene lost 3 bases and the J gene lost 6 bases, with 5 bases spanning the gap. This CDR3 is 12 amino acids long. Germline assignment: CDR1 PRHDT and CDR2 FYEKMQ (reference sequence). DNA of the CDR3: TGTGCCAGCAGCTTGTGGCCCGGGGAGCTGTTTTTT. This translates into CASSLWPGELFF.

The chain joins TRBV9 to TRBJ2-7; TRBD2 agrees at 13 bases. This CDR3 has 15 amino acids. Per germline, CDR1 SGDLS and CDR2 YYNGEE. The ends lost 1 base at V and 5 bases at J; junction bases unmatched: 3. The CDR3 region is CASSVLGTSGDEQYF. CDR3 DNA sequence: TGTGCCAGCAGCGTATTAGGGACTAGCGGGGACGAGCAGTACTTC.

Of note for this clonotype: This may stem from a read error, because a much larger clone lies one nucleotide away. The CDR3 does not close with the conserved phenylalanine or tryptophan, likely indicating a read error. The CDR3 region is CASILRDRRPYEQYS. CDR3 sequence (DNA): TGTGCCAGCATCCTCCGGGACAGGAGGCCCTACGAGCAGTACTCC. This chain links TRBV6-2 or TRBV6-3 with TRBJ2-7; TRBD1 matches at 8 bases. The CDR3 runs 15 residues. V was clipped by 7 bases and J by 2 bases; unmatched bases: 10. CDR1 MNHEY and CDR2 SVGEGT come from the germline V gene.

The table lists this clonotype with a few counts. The chain carries TRBV7-6 and TRBJ1-1, with D hard to call. The CDR3 consists of 14 residues. The V and J ends lost 6 bases and 1 base respectively, with 12 bases between them. Looked up from germline, CDR1 is SGHVS and CDR2 is FNYEAQ. This chain's CDR3 is CASSLPGPNTEAFF. The DNA for the CDR3 is TGTGCCAGCAGTCTACCCGGGCCGAACACTGAAGCTTTCTTT.

This clonotype came up many times. This chain joins TRBV18 and TRBJ2-3, with unresolved D. Germline V gives CDR1 KGHSH, CDR2 LQKENI. Trimming took off 5 bases at V and 0 bases at J, with 6 bases between the two ends. The CDR3 length is 13 residues. The CDR3 bases are TGTGCCAGCTCAGAATATAGCACAGATACGCAGTATTTT. Encoded protein: CASSEYSTDTQYF.

In its sample, this clonotype was seen many times. This rearrangement joins TRBV27 to TRBJ1-6; D is unresolved. The CDR3 contains 12 residues. Trimming took 6 bases from V and 10 from J, leaving 10 bases between them. Germline values: CDR1 MNHEY, CDR2 SMNVEV (reference sequence). In nucleotides, the CDR3 is TGTGCCAGCAGAAAGGGTGGGTCACCCCTCCACTTT. Translated, it gives CASRKGGSPLHF.

This clonotype was observed many times. The CDR3 spells CASTPSPGRPLAKNIQYF. For the CDR3, the DNA is TGTGCCAGCACCCCATCGCCGGGGCGACCCCTAGCCAAAAACATTCAGTACTTC. This rearrangement joins TRBV12-3 or TRBV12-4 to TRBJ2-4; D tentatively reads TRBD1 or TRBD2 (5 bases each). Trimming pared 7 bases from V and 0 bases from J, leaving 22 bases between. The CDR3 is made up of 18 amino acids.

In its sample, this clonotype was seen many times. The rearrangement uses TRBV7-9 and TRBJ2-4; possibly TRBD1 or TRBD2 for D (5 bases each). Looked up from germline, CDR1 is SEHNR and CDR2 is FQNEAQ (reference sequence). The CDR3 extends over 16 amino acids. Between the trimmed V and J ends, which lost 5 bases and 0 bases, there was a span of 14 bases. The CDR3 nucleotides read TGTGCCAGCAGCCAAAGACTGGGGGTAGCCAAAAACATTCAGTACTTC. It specifies CASSQRLGVAKNIQYF.

This clonotype was detected ten times or more. The CDR3 coding sequence is TGTGCCAGCAGTCCCACAGGGGATACTGAGCAGTTCTTC. The encoded protein is CASSPTGDTEQFF. The rearrangement links TRBV2 to TRBJ2-1; 7 nucleotides agree with TRBD1. The J segment lost 9 bases and the V segment lost 5 bases, leaving 7 bases of the junction unmatched. In germline, CDR1 is SNHLY, CDR2 FYNNEI. The CDR3 has 13 amino acids. Full variable domain (missing parts from reference TRBV2 and TRBJ2-1): EPEVTQTPSHQVTQMGQEVILRCVPISNHLYFYWYRQILGQKVEFLVSFYNNEISEKSEIFDDQFSVERPDGSNFTLKIRSTKLEDSAMYFCASSPTGDTEQFFGPGTRLTVL.

The sample holds many counts of this clonotype. The chain combines TRBV7-7 with TRBJ2-5; TRBD2 might be the D (6 bases). The CDR3 length is 12 residues. Germline assignment: CDR1 SSHAT and CDR2 FNYEAQ (reference sequence). CDR3 bases: TGTGCTAGCGGCATCGTCGGAGAGACCCAGTACTTC. Translating it yields CASGIVGETQYF.

As for this clonotype: With a much larger clone just one base away, this may be a read error. The chain combines TRBV29-1 with TRBJ1-1; D is perhaps TRBD1 (5 bases). Trimming took off 3 bases at V and 0 bases at J, with 8 bases between the two ends. The CDR3 is 13 amino acids. The V gene's germline CDR1 is SQVTM and CDR2 ANQGSEA. The CDR3 DNA sequence: TGCAGCGTTGAGAGACAGATGAACACTGAAGCTTTCTTT. It is translated as CSVERQMNTEAFF. Combining the CDR3 with reference TRBV29-1 and TRBJ1-1 gives the whole variable domain SAVISQKPSRDICQRGTSLTIQCQVDSQVTMMFWYRQQPGQSLTLIATANQGSEATYESGFVIDKFPISRPNLTFSTLTVSNMSPEDSSIYLCSVERQMNTEAFFGQGTRLTVV.

As to this clonotype: Given a much more abundant clone one base away, this may be a read error. Given the absence of the conserved phenylalanine or tryptophan at the CDR3 end, a read error is likely. The chain combines TRBV6-1 with TRBJ1-5; D unclear. This CDR3 spans 11 amino acids. V was shortened by 6 bases and J by 4 bases, with 4 bases between the two germline ends. Germline-derived CDR1 and CDR2 are MNHNS and SASEGT. CDR3 nucleotide sequence: TGTGCCAGCAGCTCAAATCAGCCCCAGCATTCT. Its translation: CASSSNQPQHS.

This clonotype was found many times. V usage is TRBV24-1 and J usage is TRBJ2-5; D not certain. CDR1 and CDR2 from the germline V gene are KGHDR and SFDVKD. The CDR3 spans 12 residues. Trimming stripped 0 bases from V and 5 bases from J, with 3 bases between. CDR3 nucleotide sequence: TGTGCCACCAGTGATTTGAGGGAGACCCAGTACTTC. Its translation: CATSDLRETQYF.

This clonotype has ten or more counts. The rearrangement uses TRBV20-1 and TRBJ2-5; 9 nucleotides line up with TRBD1. CDR1 and CDR2 (germline): DFQATT, SNEGSKA (reference sequence). Germline trimming cut 6 bases from V and 5 bases from J; bases unmatched to any gene: 13. This CDR3 has 15 residues. CDR3 nucleotides: TGCAGTGCCCCGCCGACGGGACAGGGAGATGAGACCCAGTACTTC. It is translated as CSAPPTGQGDETQYF.